A single sample is the source of the 19 T cell receptor beta chains below, sequenced in a study of radiotherapy plus CTLA-4 blockade in lung cancer (dated by TCRdb to the late 2010s). The method was the immunoSEQ multiplex PCR assay. What TCRdb holds here is the immuneACCESS table cut down to in-frame rearrangements. Part of the clones is not present; checked against another copy, under half of the missing clones reflect an unresolved V gene, and the others are unexplained. For this sample the table gives about 31,000 clones, of which 60% to 75% were detected only once. Around 5.1% of the sample comes from the top ten. The material was peripheral blood, obtained from a patient treated with radiotherapy plus ipilimumab. These receptors were obtained from a human donor with non-small cell lung cancer whose response to radiotherapy plus ipilimumab could not be evaluated.

The DNA of the CDR3 is TGTGCCAGCAGACGGACAGAGAACACTGAAGCTTTCTTT. Protein: CASRRTENTEAFF. The J gene is TRBJ1-1, the V gene TRBV6-1; maybe TRBD1 (6 bases). Germline V gene sequence: CDR1 MNHNS, CDR2 SASEGT. CDR3 length equals 13 residues. V was pared by 6 bases and J by 1 base, with 9 bases between.

J is TRBJ1-4 and V is TRBV29-1, with no clear D. CDR1 is SQVTM, CDR2 ANQGSEA, per germline. V lost 5 bases and J lost 12, with 16 bases in between. The CDR3 is 12 residues long. CDR3 amino acids: CSVITDATQLFF. The CDR3 coding sequence is TGCAGCGTTATCACAGACGCTACACAACTGTTTTTT.

In the case of this clone: Its ends do not fully match the called genes, so a read error is possible. V and J are TRBV5-1 and TRBJ2-7; 11 positions agree with TRBD2. Germline CDR1 is SGHRS and CDR2 is YFSETQ. This CDR3 is built from 16 residues. CDR3 nucleotides: TGCGCCAGCAGCCCGCAACTAGCGGGAGTCTCCCACGAGCAGTACTTC. It codes for CASSPQLAGVSHEQYF.

A single count supports this clone. The genes are TRBV5-4 and TRBJ2-7; 11 bases agree with TRBD2. The J segment lost 5 bases and the V segment lost 3 bases, leaving 7 bases of the junction unmatched. The germline CDR1 and CDR2 sequences are SGHNT and YYREEE (reference sequence). The CDR3 covers 15 residues. CDR3 sequence (DNA): TGTGCCAGCAGCTGGTTGACTAGCGGGATCGACGAGCAGTACTTC. Residues: CASSWLTSGIDEQYF.

The V and J genes are TRBV7-8 and TRBJ2-5; 11 bases map to TRBD2. Germline V gene lookup returns CDR1 SGHVS and CDR2 FQNEAQ. This CDR3 region has 15 residues. Losses at the gene ends were 3 bases for V and 2 bases for J; bases not matched to a gene: 2. The CDR3 nucleotides are TGTGCCAGCAGCTTCGGGACTAGCGGACAAGAGACCCAGTACTTC. This codes for CASSFGTSGQETQYF.

J is TRBJ1-2 and V is TRBV6-5; 9 nucleotides agree with TRBD1. CDR3 size: 14 residues. Trimming cost V 5 bases and J 4 bases; bases outside gene matches: 5. Germline V lookup: CDR1 MNHEY, CDR2 SVGAGI. The DNA of the CDR3 is TGTGCCAGCAGTGAAGGGACAGGGCTCTATGGCTACACCTTC. As protein: CASSEGTGLYGYTF.

The chain couples TRBV29-1 to TRBJ1-2, with D maybe TRBD1 (5 bases). The V end lost 2 bases, the J end lost 3 bases, and 13 bases lay between the germline ends. This CDR3 comprises 14 residues. CDR1 is SQVTM, CDR2 ANQGSEA, per germline. CDR3 residues: CSVEWGGLDYGYTF. For the CDR3, the DNA is TGCAGCGTTGAATGGGGGGGATTAGACTATGGCTACACCTTC. Full variable domain (outside the CDR3, taken from reference TRBV29-1 and TRBJ1-2): SAVISQKPSRDICQRGTSLTIQCQVDSQVTMMFWYRQQPGQSLTLIATANQGSEATYESGFVIDKFPISRPNLTFSTLTVSNMSPEDSSIYLCSVEWGGLDYGYTFGSGTRLTVV.

This clone is medium-sized by share. The rearrangement joins TRBV19 to TRBJ1-5, with a possible D match to TRBD1 (5 bases). V was shortened by 5 bases and J by 0 bases, with 8 bases between the two germline ends. The length of the CDR3 is 14 residues. In germline, CDR1 is LNHDA, CDR2 SQIVND (reference sequence). CDR3 residues: CASSVGLSNQPQHF. The CDR3 DNA reads TGTGCCAGTAGTGTGGGACTTAGCAATCAGCCCCAGCATTTT.

This chain connects TRBV4-1 to TRBJ2-7, with TRBD2 matching over 7 bases. This CDR3 is built from 19 residues. Germline V gene data show CDR1 as MGHRA and CDR2 as YSYEKL. The ends lost 4 bases at V and 4 bases at J; junction bases unmatched: 22. CDR3: CASSPRSAGVERKGYEQYF. The CDR3 coding sequence is TGCGCCAGCAGCCCCAGATCGGCGGGAGTGGAACGTAAAGGATACGAGCAGTACTTC.

The chain recombines TRBV4-1 with TRBJ2-7; 9 nucleotides agree with TRBD1. V gave up 1 base and J gave up 4 bases; unmatched junction bases: 11. This CDR3 is 17 amino acids long. Germline V gene lookup returns CDR1 MGHRA and CDR2 YSYEKL. The CDR3: CASSQGRRTGDWYEQYF. The CDR3 coding sequence is TGCGCCAGCAGCCAAGGTCGTAGGACAGGGGATTGGTACGAGCAGTACTTC.

This chain uses TRBV2 with TRBJ2-3; no definite D call. Germline CDR1 reads SNHLY; CDR2 reads FYNNEI. This CDR3 spans 12 amino acids. With 4 bases removed from V and 4 bases from J, the gap between germline ends came to 6 bases. In DNA, the CDR3 is TGTGCCAGCAGTGTCAGTGCAGATACGCAGTATTTT. As protein: CASSVSADTQYF.

The rearrangement links TRBV4-2 to TRBJ1-3, with TRBD1 matching 10 bases. J lost 2 bases, V lost 0 bases, and 7 bases had no gene match. The germline V gene has CDR1 LGHNA and CDR2 YNFKEQ. This CDR3 has 18 residues. CDR3 sequence reads: CASSQDAPTGGTGNTIYF. The DNA for the CDR3 is TGTGCCAGCAGCCAAGATGCCCCGACAGGGGGCACTGGAAACACCATATATTTT.

The V and J genes are TRBV6-1 and TRBJ1-1; 7 bases are a match to TRBD1. Germline V CDR1 and CDR2: MNHNS, SASEGT. V gave up 8 bases and J gave up 0 bases; unmatched junction bases: 9. The CDR3 totals 15 residues. The CDR3 DNA reads as TGTGCCAGCGGTCAGGGGGTTTTTATGAACACTGAAGCTTTCTTT. This translates into CASGQGVFMNTEAFF.

The V call is TRBV14, the J call TRBJ1-3; possibly TRBD1 for D (5 bases). Trimming stripped 1 base from V and 7 bases from J, with 11 bases between. The CDR3 is 14 residues long. From germline, CDR1 is SGHDN and CDR2 FVKESK. The CDR3 DNA reads TGTGCCAGCAGCCAAGCAGGGTCAGTGAACACCATATATTTT. It specifies CASSQAGSVNTIYF.

The chain is built from TRBV2 and TRBJ1-2, with 8 bases fitting TRBD1. The germline V gene has CDR1 SNHLY and CDR2 FYNNEI. The CDR3 is 13 residues long. The V segment lost 9 bases and the J segment 8 bases; nucleotides outside the gene matches: 11. CDR3 residues: CARERQGRRGYTF. The CDR3 nucleotides are TGTGCCAGGGAGAGACAGGGGAGAAGGGGCTACACCTTC.

This chain uses TRBV7-9 with TRBJ2-1, with 8 nucleotides matching TRBD2. Germline V lookup: CDR1 SEHNR, CDR2 FQNEAQ (reference sequence). The V segment lost 5 bases and the J segment 2 bases; nucleotides outside the gene matches: 5. The CDR3 contains 15 residues. The CDR3: CASSLSGRTYNEQFF. The DNA of the CDR3 is TGTGCCAGCAGCCTGAGCGGGAGAACCTACAATGAGCAGTTCTTC.

This chain joins TRBV21-1 and TRBJ2-3; the listed D gene, TRBD1, was not tested against the DNA. TRBV21-1 counts as a pseudogene. The CDR3 loop spans 18 amino acids. CDR3 nucleotides: TGTGCCAGCAGCATGGGTAAAAGGGGCCAAACCCCCACAGATACGCAGTATTTT. This gives the protein CASSMGKRGQTPTDTQYF.

This rearrangement joins TRBV4-3 to TRBJ2-7, with TRBD1 matching 10 bases. Unmatched junction bases numbered 2, after V lost 3 bases and J lost 3 bases. This CDR3 spans 14 amino acids. The germline CDR1 and CDR2 sequences are LGHNA and YSLEER. CDR3 region: CASSQGQGFYEQYF. CDR3 in DNA: TGCGCCAGCAGCCAGGGACAGGGGTTCTACGAGCAGTACTTC.

The chain joins TRBV4-3 to TRBJ1-1, with a tentative D call TRBD1 (5 bases). V was cut by 9 bases and J by 0 bases, with 11 bases left in between. The CDR3 extends over 13 amino acids. CDR1 and CDR2 from the germline V gene are LGHNA and YSLEER. Here the CDR3 DNA reads TGCGCCAGTCGGGCGGACATGAACACTGAAGCTTTCTTT. Protein sequence: CASRADMNTEAFF.